This T cell receptor (beta chain) was sequenced during a study of a mutant IDH1 vaccine in newly diagnosed glioma. The germline V gene has CDR1 SGHRS and CDR2 YFSETQ. The length of the CDR3 is 16 residues. V was pared by 1 base and J by 4 bases, with 2 bases of the junction left unmatched. Specified time point: baseline, week 1 (first vaccination visit). Treatment specified: pre-vaccination baseline after standard-of-care therapy. The data were produced by immunoSEQ multiplex PCR, yet TCRdb's version contains in-frame clones alone and is incomplete. The table has around 100,000 clones, over 75% seen once.

The receptor was isolated from a man aged 35-49 years with glioma. Some clones in this sample may be carry-over from other donors' samples. The rearrangement uses TRBV5-1 and TRBJ2-5, with 15 bases lining up with TRBD2. The sequences come from PBMCs, collected from a glioma patient treated with radiotherapy, temozolomide or both. In nucleotides, the CDR3 is TGCGCCAGCAGCTTGACGGGACTAGCGGGAGGAGAGACCCAGTACTTC. It is translated as CASSLTGLAGGETQYF.